The entry below describes one TCR beta chain. The entry originates in a study of blood T cell repertoires in COVID-19. Overall study context: Researchers got acute and convalescent COVID-19 samples from the United States, Italy and Spain. PBMCs, B-cell-depleted T cells, or T cells provided the cDNA or gDNA that made up the material.

How the authors handled the data: The assay estimated nucleated cells by amplifying reference gene primers. This table comes from immunoSEQ multiplex PCR, and its TCRdb copy is limited to in-frame clones, with some not included. V, J and clone size are those of that table, while D and trimming were read from the DNA. The sample contains some 100,000 clones, around 86% of which appear only once. The germline V gene encodes CDR1 SGHRS and CDR2 YFSETQ. The CDR3 loop spans 15 amino acids. Trimming cost V 3 bases and J 2 bases, with 15 bases left between them. The sequence derives from a woman in her seventies with acute or convalescent COVID-19. Input material: peripheral blood. This chain joins TRBV5-1 and TRBJ2-7; D might be TRBD1 (5 bases). CDR3 residues: CASSWAGLPTYEQYF. The CDR3 nucleotides read TGCGCCAGCAGCTGGGCAGGGTTGCCAACCTACGAGCAGTACTTC.